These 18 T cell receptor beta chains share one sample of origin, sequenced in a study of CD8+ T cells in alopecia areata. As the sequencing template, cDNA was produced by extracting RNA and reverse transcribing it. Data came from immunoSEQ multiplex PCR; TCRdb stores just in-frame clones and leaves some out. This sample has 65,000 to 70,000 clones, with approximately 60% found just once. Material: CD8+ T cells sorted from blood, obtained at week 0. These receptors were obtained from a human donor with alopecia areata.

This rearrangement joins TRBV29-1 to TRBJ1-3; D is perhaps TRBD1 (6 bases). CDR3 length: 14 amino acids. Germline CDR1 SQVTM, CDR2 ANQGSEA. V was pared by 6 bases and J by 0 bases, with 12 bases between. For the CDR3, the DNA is TGCAGCGTAGCAGGGGCCAACTCTGGAAACACCATATATTTT. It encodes CSVAGANSGNTIYF. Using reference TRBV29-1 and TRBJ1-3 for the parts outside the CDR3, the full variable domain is SAVISQKPSRDICQRGTSLTIQCQVDSQVTMMFWYRQQPGQSLTLIATANQGSEATYESGFVIDKFPISRPNLTFSTLTVSNMSPEDSSIYLCSVAGANSGNTIYFGEGSWLTVV.

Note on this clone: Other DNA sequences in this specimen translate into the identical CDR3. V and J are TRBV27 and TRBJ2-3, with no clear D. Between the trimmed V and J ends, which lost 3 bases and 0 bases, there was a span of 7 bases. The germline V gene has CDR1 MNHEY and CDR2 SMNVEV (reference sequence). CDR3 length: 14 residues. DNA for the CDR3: TGTGCCAGCAGTTTTTTCCCTAGCACAGATACGCAGTATTTT. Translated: CASSFFPSTDTQYF.

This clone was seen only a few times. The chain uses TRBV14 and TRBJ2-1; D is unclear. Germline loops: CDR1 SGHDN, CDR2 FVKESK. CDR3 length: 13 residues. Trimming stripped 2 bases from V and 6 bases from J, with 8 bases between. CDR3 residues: CASSQTLLNEQFF. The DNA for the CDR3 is TGTGCCAGCAGCCAAACTCTCCTCAATGAGCAGTTCTTC.

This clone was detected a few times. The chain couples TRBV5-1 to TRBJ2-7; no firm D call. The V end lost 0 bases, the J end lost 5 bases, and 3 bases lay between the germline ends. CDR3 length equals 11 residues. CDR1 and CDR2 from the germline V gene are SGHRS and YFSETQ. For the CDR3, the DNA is TGCGCCAGCAGCTTGGCCCACGAGCAGTACTTC. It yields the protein CASSLAHEQYF.

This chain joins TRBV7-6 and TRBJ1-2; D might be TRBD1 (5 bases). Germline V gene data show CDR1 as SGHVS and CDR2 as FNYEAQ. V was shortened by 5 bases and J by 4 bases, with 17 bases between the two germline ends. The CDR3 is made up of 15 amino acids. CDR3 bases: TGTGCCAGCAGCCCCGACCCAGGGACGGTCTATGGCTACACCTTC. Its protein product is CASSPDPGTVYGYTF. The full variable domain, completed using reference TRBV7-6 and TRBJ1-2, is GAGVSQSPRYKVTKRGQDVALRCDPISGHVSLYWYRQALGQGPEFLTYFNYEAQQDKSGLPNDRFSAERPEGSISTLTIQRTEQRDSAMYRCASSPDPGTVYGYTFGSGTRLTVV.

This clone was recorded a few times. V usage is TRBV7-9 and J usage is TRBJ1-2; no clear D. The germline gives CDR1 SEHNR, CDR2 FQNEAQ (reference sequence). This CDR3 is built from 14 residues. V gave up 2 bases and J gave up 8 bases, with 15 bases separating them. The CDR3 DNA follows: TGTGCCAGCAGCTTAAGTGAGTCAGCGGGAGGCTACACCTTC. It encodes CASSLSESAGGYTF.

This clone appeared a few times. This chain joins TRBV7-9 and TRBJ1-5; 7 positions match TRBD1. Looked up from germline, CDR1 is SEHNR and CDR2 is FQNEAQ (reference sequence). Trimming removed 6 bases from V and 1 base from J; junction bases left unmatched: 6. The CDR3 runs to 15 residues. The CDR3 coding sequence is TGTGCCAGCAGTTCCGACAGGGTGAGCAATCAGCCCCAGCATTTT. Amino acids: CASSSDRVSNQPQHF.

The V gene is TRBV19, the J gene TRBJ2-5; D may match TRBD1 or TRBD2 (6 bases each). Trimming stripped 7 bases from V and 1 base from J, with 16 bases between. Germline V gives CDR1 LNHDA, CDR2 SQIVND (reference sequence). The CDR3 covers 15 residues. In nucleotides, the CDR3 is TGTGCCAGTACCCTTGGAGGGGGGCTCCAAGAGACCCAGTACTTC. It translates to CASTLGGGLQETQYF.

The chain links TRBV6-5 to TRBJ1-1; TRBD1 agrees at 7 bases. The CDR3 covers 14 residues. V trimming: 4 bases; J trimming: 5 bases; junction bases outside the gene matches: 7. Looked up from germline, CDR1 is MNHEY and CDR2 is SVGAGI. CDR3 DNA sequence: TGTGCCAGCAGTTTCGTGGGCAGGGGGACTGAAGCTTTCTTT. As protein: CASSFVGRGTEAFF.

The DNA of the CDR3 is TGTGCCAGCAGCTTAGTCGGAGCGGGGGTCACAGATACGCAGTATTTT. This gives the protein CASSLVGAGVTDTQYF. This rearrangement joins TRBV7-8 to TRBJ2-3; 8 positions match TRBD2. CDR3 length: 16 amino acids. Looked up from germline, CDR1 is SGHVS and CDR2 is FQNEAQ. J was trimmed by 2 bases and V by 1 base; bases with no gene match: 5.

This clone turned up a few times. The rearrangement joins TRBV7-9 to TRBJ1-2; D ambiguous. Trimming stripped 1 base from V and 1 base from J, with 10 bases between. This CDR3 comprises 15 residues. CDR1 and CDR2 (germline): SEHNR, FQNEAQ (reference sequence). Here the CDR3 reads CASSLVALDNYGYTF. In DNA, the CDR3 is TGTGCCAGCAGCTTAGTGGCCCTGGATAACTATGGCTACACCTTC.

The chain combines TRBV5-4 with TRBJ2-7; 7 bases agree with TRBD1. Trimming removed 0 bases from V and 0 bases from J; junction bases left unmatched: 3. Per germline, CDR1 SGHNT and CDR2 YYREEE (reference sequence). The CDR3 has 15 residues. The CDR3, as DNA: TGTGCCAGCAGCTTGGTGGGACAGAGCTCCTACGAGCAGTACTTC. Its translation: CASSLVGQSSYEQYF.

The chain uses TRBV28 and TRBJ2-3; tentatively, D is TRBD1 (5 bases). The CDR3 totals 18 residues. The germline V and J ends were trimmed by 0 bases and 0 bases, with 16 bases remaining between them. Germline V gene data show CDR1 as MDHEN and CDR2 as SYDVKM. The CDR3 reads CASSLWPISGASTDTQYF. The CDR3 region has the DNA TGTGCCAGCAGTTTATGGCCTATTAGTGGGGCGAGCACAGATACGCAGTATTTT.

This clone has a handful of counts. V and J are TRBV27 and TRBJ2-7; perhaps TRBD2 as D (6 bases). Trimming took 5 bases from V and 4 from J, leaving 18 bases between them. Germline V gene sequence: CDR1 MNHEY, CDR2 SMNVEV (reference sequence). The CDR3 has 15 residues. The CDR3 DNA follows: TGTGCCAGCAGTACCGCTCGGGACTTATTTTACGAGCAGTACTTC. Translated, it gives CASSTARDLFYEQYF.

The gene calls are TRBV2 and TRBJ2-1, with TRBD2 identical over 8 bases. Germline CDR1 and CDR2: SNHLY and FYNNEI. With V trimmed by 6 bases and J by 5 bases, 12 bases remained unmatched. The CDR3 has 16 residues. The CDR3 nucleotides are TGTGCCAGCAGCCCCCCGGGTAGCGGGACCCACAATGAGCAGTTCTTC. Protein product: CASSPPGSGTHNEQFF.

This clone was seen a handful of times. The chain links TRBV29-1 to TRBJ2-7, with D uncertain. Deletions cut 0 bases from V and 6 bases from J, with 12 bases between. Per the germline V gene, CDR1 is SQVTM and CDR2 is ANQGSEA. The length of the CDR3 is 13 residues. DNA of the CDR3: TGCAGCGTTGAAGATAAGGACCTTCGCGAGCAGTACTTC. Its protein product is CSVEDKDLREQYF.

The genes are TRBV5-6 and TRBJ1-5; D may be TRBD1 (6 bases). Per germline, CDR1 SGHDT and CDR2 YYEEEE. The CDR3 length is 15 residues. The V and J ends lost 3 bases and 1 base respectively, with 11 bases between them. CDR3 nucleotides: TGTGCCAGCAGCTCCGTTGGGGGCAGCAATCAGCCCCAGCATTTT. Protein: CASSSVGGSNQPQHF.

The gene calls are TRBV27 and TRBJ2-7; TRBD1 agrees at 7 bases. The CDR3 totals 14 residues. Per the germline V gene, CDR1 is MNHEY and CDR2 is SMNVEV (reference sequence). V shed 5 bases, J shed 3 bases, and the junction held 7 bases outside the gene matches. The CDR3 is CASSSGQANYEQYF. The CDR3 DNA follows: TGTGCCAGCAGTAGCGGACAGGCTAACTACGAGCAGTACTTC.